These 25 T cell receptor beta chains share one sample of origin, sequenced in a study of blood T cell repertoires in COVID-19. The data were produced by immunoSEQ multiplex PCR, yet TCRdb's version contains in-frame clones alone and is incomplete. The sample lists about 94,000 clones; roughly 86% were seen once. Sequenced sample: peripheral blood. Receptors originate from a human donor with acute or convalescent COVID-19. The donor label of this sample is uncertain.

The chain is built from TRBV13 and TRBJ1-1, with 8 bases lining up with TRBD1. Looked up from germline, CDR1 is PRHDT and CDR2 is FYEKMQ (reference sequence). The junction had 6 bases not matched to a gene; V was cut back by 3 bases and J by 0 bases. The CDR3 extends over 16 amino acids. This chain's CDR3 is CASSFGRGQLNTEAFF. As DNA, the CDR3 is TGTGCCAGCAGCTTCGGCAGGGGGCAGTTGAACACTGAAGCTTTCTTT.

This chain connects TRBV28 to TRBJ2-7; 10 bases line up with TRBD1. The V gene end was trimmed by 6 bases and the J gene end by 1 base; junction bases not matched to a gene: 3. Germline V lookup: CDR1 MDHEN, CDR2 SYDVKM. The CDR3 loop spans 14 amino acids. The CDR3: CASSRQGASYEQYF. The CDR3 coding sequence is TGTGCCAGCAGCCGACAGGGGGCGTCCTACGAGCAGTACTTC.

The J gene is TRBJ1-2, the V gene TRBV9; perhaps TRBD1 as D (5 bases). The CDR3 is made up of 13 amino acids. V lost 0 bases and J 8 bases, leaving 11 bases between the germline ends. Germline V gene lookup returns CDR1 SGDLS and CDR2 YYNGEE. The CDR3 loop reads CASSVGAGLGYTF. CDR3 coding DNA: TGTGCCAGCAGCGTAGGGGCAGGGCTGGGCTACACCTTC. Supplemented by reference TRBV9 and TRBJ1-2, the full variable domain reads DSGVTQTPKHLITATGQRVTLRCSPRSGDLSVYWYQQSLDQGLQFLIQYYNGEERAKGNILERFSAQQFPDLHSELNLSSLELGDSALYFCASSVGAGLGYTFGSGTRLTVV.

The CDR3 DNA sequence: TGTGCCTGGAGTGTCAGGATGAAAGAGACCCAGTACTTC. It is translated as CAWSVRMKETQYF. The chain recombines TRBV30 with TRBJ2-5; D uncertain. The CDR3 is 13 amino acids. Germline CDR1 is GTSNPN and CDR2 is SVGIG (reference sequence). The V gene lost 0 bases and the J gene lost 3 bases, with 8 bases spanning the gap.

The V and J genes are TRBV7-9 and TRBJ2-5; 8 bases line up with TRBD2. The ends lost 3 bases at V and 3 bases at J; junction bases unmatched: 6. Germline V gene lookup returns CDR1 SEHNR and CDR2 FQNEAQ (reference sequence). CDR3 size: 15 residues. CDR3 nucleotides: TGTGCCAGCAGCTTTCGGGGGGGAGACGAAGAGACCCAGTACTTC. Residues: CASSFRGGDEETQYF.

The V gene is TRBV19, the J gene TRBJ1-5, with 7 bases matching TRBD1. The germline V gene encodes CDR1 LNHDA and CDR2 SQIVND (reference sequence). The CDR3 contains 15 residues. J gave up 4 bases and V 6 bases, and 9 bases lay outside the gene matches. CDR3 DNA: TGTGCCAGTAGCCTAGCCGGACAGGTTAATCAGCCCCAGCATTTT. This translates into CASSLAGQVNQPQHF. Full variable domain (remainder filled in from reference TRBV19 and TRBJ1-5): DGGITQSPKYLFRKEGQNVTLSCEQNLNHDAMYWYRQDPGQGLRLIYYSQIVNDFQKGDIAEGYSVSREKKESFPLTVTSAQKNPTAFYLCASSLAGQVNQPQHFGDGTRLSIL.

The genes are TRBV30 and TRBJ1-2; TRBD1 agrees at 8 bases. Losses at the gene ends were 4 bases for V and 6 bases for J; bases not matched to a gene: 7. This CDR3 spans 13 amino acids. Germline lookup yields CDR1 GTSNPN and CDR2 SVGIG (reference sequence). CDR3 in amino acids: CAWTLSGGDGYTF. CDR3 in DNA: TGTGCCTGGACCCTATCAGGGGGCGATGGCTACACCTTC. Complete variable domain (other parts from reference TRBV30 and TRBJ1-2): SQTIHQWPATLVQPVGSPLSLECTVEGTSNPNLYWYRQAAGRGLQLLFYSVGIGQISSEVPQNLSASRPQDRQFILSSKKLLLSDSGFYLCAWTLSGGDGYTFGSGTRLTVV.

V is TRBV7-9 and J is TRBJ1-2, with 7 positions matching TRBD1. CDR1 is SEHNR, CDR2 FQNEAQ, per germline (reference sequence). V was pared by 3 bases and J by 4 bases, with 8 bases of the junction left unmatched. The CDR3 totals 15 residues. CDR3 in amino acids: CASSFQTTGPYGYTF. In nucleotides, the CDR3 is TGTGCCAGCAGCTTCCAAACGACAGGGCCCTATGGCTACACCTTC.

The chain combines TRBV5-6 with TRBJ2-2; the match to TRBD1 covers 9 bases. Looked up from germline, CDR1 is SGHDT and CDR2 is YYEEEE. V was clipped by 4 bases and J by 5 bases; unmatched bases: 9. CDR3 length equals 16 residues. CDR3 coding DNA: TGTGCCAGCAGCCCGACAGGGGGGGTGTGGACCGGGGAGCTGTTTTTT. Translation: CASSPTGGVWTGELFF.

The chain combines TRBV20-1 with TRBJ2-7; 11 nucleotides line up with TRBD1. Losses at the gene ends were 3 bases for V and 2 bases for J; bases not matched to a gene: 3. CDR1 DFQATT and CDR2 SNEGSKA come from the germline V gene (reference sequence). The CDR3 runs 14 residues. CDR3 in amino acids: CSASRGQGAYEQYF. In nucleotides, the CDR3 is TGCAGTGCTAGTAGGGGACAGGGGGCCTACGAGCAGTACTTC.

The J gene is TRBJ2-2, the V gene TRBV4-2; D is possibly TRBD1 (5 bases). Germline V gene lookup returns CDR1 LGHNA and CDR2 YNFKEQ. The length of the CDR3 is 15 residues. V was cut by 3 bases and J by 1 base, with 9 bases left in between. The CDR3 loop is CASSQKTGNTGELFF. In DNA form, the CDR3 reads TGTGCCAGCAGCCAGAAAACAGGGAACACCGGGGAGCTGTTTTTT.

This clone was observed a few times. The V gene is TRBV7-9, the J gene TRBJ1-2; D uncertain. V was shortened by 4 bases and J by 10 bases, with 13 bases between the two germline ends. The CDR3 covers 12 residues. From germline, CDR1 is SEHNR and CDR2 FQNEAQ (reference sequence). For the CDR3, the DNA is TGTGCCAGCAGCTATCCGAACACCCACTACACCTTC. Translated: CASSYPNTHYTF.

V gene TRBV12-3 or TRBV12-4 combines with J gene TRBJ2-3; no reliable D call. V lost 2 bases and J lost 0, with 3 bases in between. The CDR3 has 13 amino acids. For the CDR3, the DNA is TGTGCCAGCAGTTTAACTAGCACAGATACGCAGTATTTT. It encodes CASSLTSTDTQYF.

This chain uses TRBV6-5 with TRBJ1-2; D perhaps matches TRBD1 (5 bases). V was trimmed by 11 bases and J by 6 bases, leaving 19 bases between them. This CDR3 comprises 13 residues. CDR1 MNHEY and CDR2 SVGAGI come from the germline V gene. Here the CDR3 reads CAGVERRGDGYTF. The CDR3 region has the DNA TGTGCCGGAGTTGAAAGGCGGGGCGATGGCTACACCTTC.

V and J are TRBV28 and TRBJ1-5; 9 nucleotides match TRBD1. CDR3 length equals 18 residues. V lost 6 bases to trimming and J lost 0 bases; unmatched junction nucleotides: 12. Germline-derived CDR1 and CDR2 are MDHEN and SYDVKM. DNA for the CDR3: TGTGCCAGCAGCTTTACGGGACAGGGCCGTTATAGCAATCAGCCCCAGCATTTT. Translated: CASSFTGQGRYSNQPQHF.

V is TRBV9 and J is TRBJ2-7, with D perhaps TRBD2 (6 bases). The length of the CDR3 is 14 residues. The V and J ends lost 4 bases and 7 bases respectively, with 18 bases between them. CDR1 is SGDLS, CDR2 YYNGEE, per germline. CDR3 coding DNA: TGTGCCAGCAGCTCCCCAGAGGGCGCGGGGGAGCAGTACTTC. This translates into CASSSPEGAGEQYF. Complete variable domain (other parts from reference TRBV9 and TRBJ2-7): DSGVTQTPKHLITATGQRVTLRCSPRSGDLSVYWYQQSLDQGLQFLIQYYNGEERAKGNILERFSAQQFPDLHSELNLSSLELGDSALYFCASSSPEGAGEQYFGPGTRLTVT.

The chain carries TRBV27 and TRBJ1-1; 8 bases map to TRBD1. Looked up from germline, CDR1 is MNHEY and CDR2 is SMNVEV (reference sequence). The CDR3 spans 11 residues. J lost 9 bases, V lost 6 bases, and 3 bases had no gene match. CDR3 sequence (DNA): TGTGCCAGCAGCCAGGGGGCTAAAGCTTTCTTT. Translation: CASSQGAKAFF.

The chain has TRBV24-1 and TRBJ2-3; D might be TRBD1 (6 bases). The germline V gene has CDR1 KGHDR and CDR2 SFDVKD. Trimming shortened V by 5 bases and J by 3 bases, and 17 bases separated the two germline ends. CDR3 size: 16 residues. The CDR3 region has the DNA TGTGCCACCAGTGGCGATGAAGGGGGTTTAACAGATACGCAGTATTTT. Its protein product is CATSGDEGGLTDTQYF.

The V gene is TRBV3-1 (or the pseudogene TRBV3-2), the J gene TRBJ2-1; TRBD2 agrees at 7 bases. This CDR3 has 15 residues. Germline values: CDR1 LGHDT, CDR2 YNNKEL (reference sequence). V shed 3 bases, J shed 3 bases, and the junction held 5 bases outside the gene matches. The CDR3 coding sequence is TGTGCCAGCAGCCATGGAGGCGGGGGCTACAATGAGCAGTTCTTC. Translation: CASSHGGGGYNEQFF.

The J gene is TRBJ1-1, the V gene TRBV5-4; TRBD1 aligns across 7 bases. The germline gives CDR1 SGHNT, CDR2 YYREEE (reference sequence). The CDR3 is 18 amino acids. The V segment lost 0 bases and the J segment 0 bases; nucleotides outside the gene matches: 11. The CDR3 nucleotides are TGTGCCAGCAGCTTGGCCTTCGGGACAGACAATATGAACACTGAAGCTTTCTTT. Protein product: CASSLAFGTDNMNTEAFF.

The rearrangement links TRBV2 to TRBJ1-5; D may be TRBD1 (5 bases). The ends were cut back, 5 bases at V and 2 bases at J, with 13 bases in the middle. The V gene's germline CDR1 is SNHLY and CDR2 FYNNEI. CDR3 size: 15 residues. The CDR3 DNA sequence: TGTGCCAGCAGTTCCCAGGGAGGGGGCAATCAGCCCCAGCATTTT. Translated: CASSSQGGGNQPQHF.

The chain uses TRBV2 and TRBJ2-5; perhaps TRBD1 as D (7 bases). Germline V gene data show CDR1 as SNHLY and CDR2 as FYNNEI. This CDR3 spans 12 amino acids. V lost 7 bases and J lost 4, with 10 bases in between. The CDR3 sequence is CASNRGGETQYF. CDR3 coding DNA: TGTGCCAGCAACAGGGGAGGAGAGACCCAGTACTTC.

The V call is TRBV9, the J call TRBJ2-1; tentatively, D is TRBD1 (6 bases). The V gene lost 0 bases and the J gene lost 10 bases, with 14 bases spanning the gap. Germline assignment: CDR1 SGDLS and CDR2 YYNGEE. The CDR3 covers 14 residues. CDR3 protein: CASSVGSLGAEQFF. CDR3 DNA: TGTGCCAGCAGCGTAGGGAGTCTGGGGGCCGAGCAGTTCTTC.

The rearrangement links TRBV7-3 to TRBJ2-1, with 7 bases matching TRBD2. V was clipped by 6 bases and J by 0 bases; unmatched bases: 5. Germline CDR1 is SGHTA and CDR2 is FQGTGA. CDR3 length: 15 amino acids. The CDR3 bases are TGTGCCAGCAGTCCAGCGGGGAGCTCCTACAATGAGCAGTTCTTC. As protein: CASSPAGSSYNEQFF.

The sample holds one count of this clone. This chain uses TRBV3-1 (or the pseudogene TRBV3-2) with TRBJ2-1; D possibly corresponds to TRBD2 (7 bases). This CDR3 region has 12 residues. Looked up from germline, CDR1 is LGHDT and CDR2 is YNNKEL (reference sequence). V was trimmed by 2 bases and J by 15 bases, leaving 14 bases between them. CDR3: CASSQRRGGSFF. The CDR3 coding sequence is TGTGCCAGCAGCCAACGGAGGGGGGGCTCGTTCTTC.